The T cell receptor (beta chain) under discussion was sequenced for a study of Ad26.COV2.S vaccination and SARS-CoV-2 variants. General study findings and limits: People who got the vaccine or the placebo had similar non-spike TCR breadth. Analytic work on TCR breadth and depth might have understated the full extent of total T cell responses. Recipients given vaccine exceeded placebo recipients in spike-specific TCR breadth.

The protocol was immunoSEQ multiplex PCR, while the TCRdb copy is restricted to in-frame clones and leaves out a portion. The table records around 100,000 clones, around three quarters of them present only once. The CDR3 covers 15 residues. The V end was cut by 5 bases, the J end by 7 bases, with 19 bases between. Germline assignment: CDR1 SGHNT and CDR2 YENEEA. Regarding this clone: Antigen specificity is unknown.

The sequences come from peripheral blood, collected after recovery from COVID-19. J is TRBJ2-3 and V is TRBV11-3; D perhaps matches TRBD2 (5 bases). This TCR came from a human donor who had recovered from COVID-19. The chain's CDR3 is CASSAREGFMYTQYF. CDR3 in DNA: TGTGCCAGCAGCGCCCGGGAAGGATTCATGTATACGCAGTATTTT.